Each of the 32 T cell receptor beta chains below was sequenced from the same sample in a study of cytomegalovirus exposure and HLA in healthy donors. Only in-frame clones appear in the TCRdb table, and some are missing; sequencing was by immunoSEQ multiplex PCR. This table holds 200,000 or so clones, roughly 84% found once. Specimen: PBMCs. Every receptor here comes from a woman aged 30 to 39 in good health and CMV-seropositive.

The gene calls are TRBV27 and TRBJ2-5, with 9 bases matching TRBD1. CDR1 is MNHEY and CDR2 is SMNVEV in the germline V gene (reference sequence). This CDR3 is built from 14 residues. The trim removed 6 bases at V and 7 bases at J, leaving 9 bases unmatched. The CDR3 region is CASRPGTGFGTQYF. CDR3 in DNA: TGTGCCAGCAGACCCGGGACAGGGTTTGGGACCCAGTACTTC.

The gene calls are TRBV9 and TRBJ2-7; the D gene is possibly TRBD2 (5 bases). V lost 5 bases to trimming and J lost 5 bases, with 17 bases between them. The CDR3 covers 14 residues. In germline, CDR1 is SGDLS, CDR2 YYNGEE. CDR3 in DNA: TGTGCCAGCAGTCCCCGAGGGTCGGCCCACGAGCAGTACTTC. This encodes CASSPRGSAHEQYF. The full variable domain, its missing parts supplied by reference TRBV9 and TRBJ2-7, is DSGVTQTPKHLITATGQRVTLRCSPRSGDLSVYWYQQSLDQGLQFLIQYYNGEERAKGNILERFSAQQFPDLHSELNLSSLELGDSALYFCASSPRGSAHEQYFGPGTRLTVT.

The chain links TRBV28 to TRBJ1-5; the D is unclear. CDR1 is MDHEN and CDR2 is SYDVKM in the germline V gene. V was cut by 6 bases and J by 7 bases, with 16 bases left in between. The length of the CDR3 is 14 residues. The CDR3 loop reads CASRYPLRSQPQHF. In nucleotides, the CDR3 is TGTGCCAGCAGATATCCCCTCCGGTCGCAGCCCCAGCATTTT.

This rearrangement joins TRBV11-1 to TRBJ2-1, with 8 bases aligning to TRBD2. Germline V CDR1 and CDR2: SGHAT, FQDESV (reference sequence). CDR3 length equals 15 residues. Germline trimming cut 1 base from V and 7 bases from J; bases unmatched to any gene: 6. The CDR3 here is CASSLVPSGRNEQFF. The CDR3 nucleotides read TGTGCCAGCAGCTTAGTTCCCAGCGGGAGAAATGAGCAGTTCTTC.

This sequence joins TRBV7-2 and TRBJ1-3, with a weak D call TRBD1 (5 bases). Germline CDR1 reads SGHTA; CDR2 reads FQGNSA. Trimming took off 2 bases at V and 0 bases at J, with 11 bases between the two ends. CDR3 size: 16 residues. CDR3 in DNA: TGTGCCAGCAGCTTATTGGGTCAGGGCTCTGGAAACACCATATATTTT. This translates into CASSLLGQGSGNTIYF. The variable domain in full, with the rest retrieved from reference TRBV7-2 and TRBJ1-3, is GAGVSQSPSNKVTEKGKDVELRCDPISGHTALYWYRQSLGQGLEFLIYFQGNSAPDKSGLPSDRFSAERTGGSVSTLTIQRTQQEDSAVYLCASSLLGQGSGNTIYFGEGSWLTVV.

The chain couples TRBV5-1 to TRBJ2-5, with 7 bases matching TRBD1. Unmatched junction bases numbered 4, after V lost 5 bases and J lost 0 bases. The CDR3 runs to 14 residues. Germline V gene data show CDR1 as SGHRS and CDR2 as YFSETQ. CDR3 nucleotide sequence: TGCGCCAGCAGGAGACAGGGCGACCAAGAGACCCAGTACTTC. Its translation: CASRRQGDQETQYF.

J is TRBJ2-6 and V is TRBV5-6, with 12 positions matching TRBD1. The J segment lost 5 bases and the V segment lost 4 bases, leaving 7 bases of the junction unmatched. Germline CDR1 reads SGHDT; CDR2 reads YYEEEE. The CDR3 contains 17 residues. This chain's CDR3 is CASSPGTGGPRANVLTF. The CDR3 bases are TGTGCCAGCAGCCCCGGGACAGGGGGCCCGAGGGCCAACGTCCTGACTTTC.

The CDR3 here is CATKPGQAPLYEQYF. The CDR3 DNA is TGTGCCACCAAACCGGGACAGGCACCCTTATACGAGCAGTACTTC. The chain links TRBV6-6 to TRBJ2-7; TRBD1 agrees at 8 bases. This CDR3 has 15 residues. The germline gives CDR1 MNHNY, CDR2 SVGAGI (reference sequence). The J segment lost 4 bases and the V segment lost 10 bases, leaving 15 bases of the junction unmatched.

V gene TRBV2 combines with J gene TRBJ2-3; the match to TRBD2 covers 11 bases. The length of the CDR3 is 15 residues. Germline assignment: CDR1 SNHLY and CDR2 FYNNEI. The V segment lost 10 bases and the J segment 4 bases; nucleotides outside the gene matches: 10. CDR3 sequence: CATRASGRWSDTQYF. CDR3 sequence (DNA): TGTGCCACCCGGGCTAGCGGGAGGTGGTCAGATACGCAGTATTTT. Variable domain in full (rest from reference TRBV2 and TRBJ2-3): EPEVTQTPSHQVTQMGQEVILRCVPISNHLYFYWYRQILGQKVEFLVSFYNNEISEKSEIFDDQFSVERPDGSNFTLKIRSTKLEDSAMYFCATRASGRWSDTQYFGPGTRLTVL.

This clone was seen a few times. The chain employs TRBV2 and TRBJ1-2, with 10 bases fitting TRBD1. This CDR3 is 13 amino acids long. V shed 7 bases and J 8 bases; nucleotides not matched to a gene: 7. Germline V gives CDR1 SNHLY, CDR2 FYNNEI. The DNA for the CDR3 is TGTGCCAGCAAGGGACAGGGGAAAGGCGGCTACACCTTC. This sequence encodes CASKGQGKGGYTF.

The CDR3 DNA reads TGTGCCAGCACCCCAGGACTAGCGGGAGTGTTCCACGAGCAGTACTTC. It is translated as CASTPGLAGVFHEQYF. V is TRBV27 and J is TRBJ2-7; TRBD2 agrees at 13 bases. Germline CDR1 MNHEY, CDR2 SMNVEV (reference sequence). Unmatched junction bases numbered 11, after V lost 7 bases and J lost 5 bases. This CDR3 is 16 amino acids long.

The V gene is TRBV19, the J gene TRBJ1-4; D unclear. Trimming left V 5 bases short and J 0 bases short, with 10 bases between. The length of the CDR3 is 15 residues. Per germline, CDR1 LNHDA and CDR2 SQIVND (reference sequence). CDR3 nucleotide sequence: TGTGCCAGTAGTCCCCGACGGGCAACTAATGAAAAACTGTTTTTT. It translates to CASSPRRATNEKLFF.

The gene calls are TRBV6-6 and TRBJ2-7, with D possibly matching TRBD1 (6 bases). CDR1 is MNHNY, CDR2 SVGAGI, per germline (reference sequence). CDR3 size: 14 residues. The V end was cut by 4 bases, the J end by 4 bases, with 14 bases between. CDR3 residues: CASSSGQGKYEQYF. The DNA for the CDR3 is TGTGCCAGCAGTTCGGGGCAGGGGAAATACGAGCAGTACTTC.

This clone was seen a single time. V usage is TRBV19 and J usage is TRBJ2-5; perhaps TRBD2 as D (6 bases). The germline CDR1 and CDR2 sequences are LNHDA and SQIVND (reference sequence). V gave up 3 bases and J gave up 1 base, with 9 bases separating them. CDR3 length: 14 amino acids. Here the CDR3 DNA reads TGTGCCAGTAGTATTACCGGGGGCCAAGAGACCCAGTACTTC. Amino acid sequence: CASSITGGQETQYF. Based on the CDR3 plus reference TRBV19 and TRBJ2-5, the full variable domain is DGGITQSPKYLFRKEGQNVTLSCEQNLNHDAMYWYRQDPGQGLRLIYYSQIVNDFQKGDIAEGYSVSREKKESFPLTVTSAQKNPTAFYLCASSITGGQETQYFGPGTRLLVL.

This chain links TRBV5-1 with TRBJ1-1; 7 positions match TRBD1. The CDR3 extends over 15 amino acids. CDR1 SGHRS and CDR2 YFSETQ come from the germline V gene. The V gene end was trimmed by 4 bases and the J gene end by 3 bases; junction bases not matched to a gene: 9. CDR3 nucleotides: TGCGCCAGCAGCCCTGGGGACAGCCCCTACACTGAAGCTTTCTTT. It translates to CASSPGDSPYTEAFF.

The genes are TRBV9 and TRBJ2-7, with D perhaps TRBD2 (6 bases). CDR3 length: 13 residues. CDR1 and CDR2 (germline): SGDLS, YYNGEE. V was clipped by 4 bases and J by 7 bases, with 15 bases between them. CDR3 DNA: TGTGCCAGCAGCTTGGGACTTTATAAGGAGCAGTACTTC. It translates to CASSLGLYKEQYF.

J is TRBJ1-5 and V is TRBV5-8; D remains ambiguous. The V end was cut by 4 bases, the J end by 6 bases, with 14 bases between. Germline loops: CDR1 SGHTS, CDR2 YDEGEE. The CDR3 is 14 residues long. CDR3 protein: CASSADLGGQPQHF. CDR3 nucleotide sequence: TGTGCCAGCAGCGCCGACTTGGGTGGTCAGCCCCAGCATTTT.

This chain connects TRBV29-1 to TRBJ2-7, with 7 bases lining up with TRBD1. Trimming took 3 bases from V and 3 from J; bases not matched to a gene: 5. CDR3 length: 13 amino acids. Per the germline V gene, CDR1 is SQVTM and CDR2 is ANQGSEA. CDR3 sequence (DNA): TGCAGCGTTGAGGCAGGGGGAAACTACGAGCAGTACTTC. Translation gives CSVEAGGNYEQYF.

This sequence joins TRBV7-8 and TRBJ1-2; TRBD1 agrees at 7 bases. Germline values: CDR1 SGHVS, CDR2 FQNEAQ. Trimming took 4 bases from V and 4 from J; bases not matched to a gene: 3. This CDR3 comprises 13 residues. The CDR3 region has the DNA TGTGCCAGCAGCTGGGACAGCTTCTATGGCTACACCTTC. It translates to CASSWDSFYGYTF.

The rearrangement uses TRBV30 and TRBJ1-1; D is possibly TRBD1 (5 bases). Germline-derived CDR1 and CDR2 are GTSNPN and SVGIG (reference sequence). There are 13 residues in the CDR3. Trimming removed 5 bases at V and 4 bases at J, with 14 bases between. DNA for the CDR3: TGTGCCTGGTCCCCCTCAGGGTTCACTGAAGCTTTCTTT. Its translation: CAWSPSGFTEAFF.

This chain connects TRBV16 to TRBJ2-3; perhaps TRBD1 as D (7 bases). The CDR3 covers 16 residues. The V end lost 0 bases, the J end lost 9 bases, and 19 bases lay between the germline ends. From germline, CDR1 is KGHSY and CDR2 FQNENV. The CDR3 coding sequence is TGTGCCAGCAGCCAATCGGAGGGACGGGGCAGGGGGACGCAGTATTTT. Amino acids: CASSQSEGRGRGTQYF.

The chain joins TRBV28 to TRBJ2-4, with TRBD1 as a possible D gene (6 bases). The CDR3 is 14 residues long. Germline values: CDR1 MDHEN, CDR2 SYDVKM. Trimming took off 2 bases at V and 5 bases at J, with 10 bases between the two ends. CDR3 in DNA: TGTGCCAGCAGTTTAACAGGGAGTCAAAACATTCAGTACTTC. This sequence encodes CASSLTGSQNIQYF.

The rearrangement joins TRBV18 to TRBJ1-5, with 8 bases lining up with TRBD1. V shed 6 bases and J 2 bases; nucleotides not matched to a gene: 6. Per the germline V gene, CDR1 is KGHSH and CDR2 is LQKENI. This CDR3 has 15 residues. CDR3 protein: CASSPRTGRNQPQHF. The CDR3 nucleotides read TGTGCCAGCTCCCCAAGGACAGGGCGCAATCAGCCCCAGCATTTT.

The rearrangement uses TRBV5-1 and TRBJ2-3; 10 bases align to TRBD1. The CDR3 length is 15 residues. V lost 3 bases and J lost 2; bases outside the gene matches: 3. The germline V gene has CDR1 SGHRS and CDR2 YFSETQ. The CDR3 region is CASSSDRGDTDTQYF. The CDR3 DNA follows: TGCGCCAGCAGCTCGGACAGGGGGGACACAGATACGCAGTATTTT.

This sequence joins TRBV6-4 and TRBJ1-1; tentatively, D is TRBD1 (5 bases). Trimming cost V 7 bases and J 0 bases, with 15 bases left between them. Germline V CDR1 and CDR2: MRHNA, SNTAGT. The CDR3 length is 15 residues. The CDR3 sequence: CASKPEDSLNTEAFF. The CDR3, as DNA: TGTGCCAGCAAGCCAGAAGACAGTTTGAACACTGAAGCTTTCTTT.

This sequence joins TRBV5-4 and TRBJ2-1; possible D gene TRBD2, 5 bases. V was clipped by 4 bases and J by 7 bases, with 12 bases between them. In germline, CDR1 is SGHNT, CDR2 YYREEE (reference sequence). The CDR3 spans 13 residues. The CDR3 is CASSAPGKNEQFF. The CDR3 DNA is TGTGCCAGCAGCGCACCCGGGAAAAATGAGCAGTTCTTC.

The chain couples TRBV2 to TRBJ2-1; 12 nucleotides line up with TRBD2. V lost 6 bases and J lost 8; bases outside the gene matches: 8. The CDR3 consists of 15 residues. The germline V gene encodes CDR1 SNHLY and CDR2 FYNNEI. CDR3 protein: CASRLLAGGHDEQFF. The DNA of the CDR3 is TGTGCCAGCAGGCTACTAGCGGGAGGCCACGATGAGCAGTTCTTC.

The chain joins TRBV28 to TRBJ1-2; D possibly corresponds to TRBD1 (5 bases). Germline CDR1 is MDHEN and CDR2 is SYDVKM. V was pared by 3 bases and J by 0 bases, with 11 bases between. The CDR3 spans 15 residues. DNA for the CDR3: TGTGCCAGCAGTTTGACGGGGGTAGCTAACTATGGCTACACCTTC. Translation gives CASSLTGVANYGYTF.

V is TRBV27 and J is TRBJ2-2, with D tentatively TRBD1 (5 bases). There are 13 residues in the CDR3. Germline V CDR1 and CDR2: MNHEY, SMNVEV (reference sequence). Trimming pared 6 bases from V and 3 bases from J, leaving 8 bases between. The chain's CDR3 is CASSRVYTGELFF. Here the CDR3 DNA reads TGTGCCAGCAGCAGGGTGTACACCGGGGAGCTGTTTTTT.

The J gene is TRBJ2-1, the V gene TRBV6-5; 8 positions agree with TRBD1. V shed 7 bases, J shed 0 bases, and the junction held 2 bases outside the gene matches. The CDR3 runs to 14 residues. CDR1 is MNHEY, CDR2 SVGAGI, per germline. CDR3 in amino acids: CASNGQGSYNEQFF. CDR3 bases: TGTGCCAGCAACGGACAGGGCTCCTACAATGAGCAGTTCTTC.

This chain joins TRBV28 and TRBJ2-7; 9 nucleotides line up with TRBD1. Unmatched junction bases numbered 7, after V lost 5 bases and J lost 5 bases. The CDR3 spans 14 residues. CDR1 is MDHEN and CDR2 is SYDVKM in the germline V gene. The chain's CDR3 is CASSTGGRINEQYF. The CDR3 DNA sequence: TGTGCCAGCAGTACAGGGGGCCGCATCAACGAGCAGTACTTC.

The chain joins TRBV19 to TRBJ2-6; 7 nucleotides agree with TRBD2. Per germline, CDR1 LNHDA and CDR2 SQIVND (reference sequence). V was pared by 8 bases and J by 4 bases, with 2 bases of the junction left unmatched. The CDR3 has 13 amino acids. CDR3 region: CASLREGANVLTF. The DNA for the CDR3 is TGTGCCAGTCTGCGGGAGGGGGCCAACGTCCTGACTTTC.